These 2 T cell receptor beta chains were all obtained from the same sample, sequenced in a study of blood T cells in healthy people across ages. Using a J-beta primer mix together with a sample-barcoded 5' primer, a second PCR was run for roughly 7 to 11 cycles. TCRdb redid the calling of the 5' RACE reads with MiXCR, one entry per CDR3 protein. This table holds about 630,000 distinct CDR3 sequences, around 21% found once. Sequenced: blood. These receptor sequences come from a man between 65 and 85 years old in good health.

This clonotype was observed once. This sequence joins TRBV5-6 and TRBJ1-2; 9 positions match TRBD1. Germline assignment: CDR1 SGHDT and CDR2 YYEEEE. The length of the CDR3 is 15 residues. The trim removed 0 bases at V and 2 bases at J, leaving 2 bases unmatched. The CDR3 nucleotides read TGTGCCAGCAGCTTGGAGGGACAGGGAAACTATGGCTACACCTTC. It codes for CASSLEGQGNYGYTF.

This chain connects TRBV5-1 to TRBJ2-5; no clear D. The end of the DNA is better explained by TRBJ2-7, so the J call may be wrong. CDR3 length: 12 amino acids. The germline V gene encodes CDR1 SGHRS and CDR2 YFSETQ. The DNA of the CDR3 is TGCGCCAGCACCTCGTCCTTCTACGAGCAGTACTTC. Translating gives CASTSSFYEQYF.